This T cell receptor (beta chain) derives from a study of cytomegalovirus exposure and HLA in healthy donors. About the study: Around 80 million unique TCRs from HLA-typed donors were held in an early data release. Findings of the study overall: Common viral pathogens were later found to be apparently linked to several of the most significant clusters.

CDR1 SGHAT and CDR2 FQNNGV come from the germline V gene. This CDR3 comprises 15 residues. Germline trimming cut 4 bases from V and 6 bases from J; bases unmatched to any gene: 10. Comment on this clone: Its antigen is not identified.

PCR was performed using 60 Vbeta and 13 Jbeta primers. Under the authors' procedure: Roughly 11 million shared chains were among approximately 80 million unique TCR beta chains counted in a later analysis. Data came from immunoSEQ multiplex PCR; TCRdb stores just in-frame clones and leaves some out. V, J and clone size are taken as reported in that table, and D and trimming were inferred from the DNA itself. The sample holds around 99,000 clones, 73% seen once. Sequencing was performed on PBMCs. The sequence came from a man under 40 in good health and CMV-seronegative. The V and J genes are TRBV11-2 and TRBJ1-1; 8 nucleotides line up with TRBD1. The CDR3 DNA reads TGTGCCAGCAGCTATGGACAGGGAGGGAGCGCTGAAGCTTTCTTT. This translates into CASSYGQGGSAEAFF.